This T cell receptor (beta chain) was identified in a study of control samples from healthy donors and cancer patients. Trimming removed 10 bases at V and 6 bases at J, with 16 bases between. This CDR3 spans 13 amino acids. Profiling relied on immunoSEQ multiplex PCR, and the TCRdb table lists in-frame clones only, not all of them. The sample yields about 52,000 clones, 95% seen once. V is TRBV23-1 and J is TRBJ2-1; D gene ambiguous. TRBV23-1 is designated an ORF whose function remains uncertain. The sample comprised blood. The receptor's source is a man younger than 45 in good health. The CDR3 DNA reads as TGCGCCACCTCCGGCCCTACACGCAATGAGCAGTTCTTC. Amino acids: CATSGPTRNEQFF.